This T cell receptor beta chain was recorded in a study of control samples from healthy donors and cancer patients. Turning to this clone: Mismatch with germline at one junction end may stem from a read error.

Some clones are missing from TCRdb's copy, which holds only in-frame ones; the method was immunoSEQ multiplex PCR. In the table there are around 68,000 clones, approximately 83% of which are singletons. Germline V gene data show CDR1 as LNHDA and CDR2 as SQIVND (reference sequence). The CDR3 loop spans 12 amino acids. This receptor was identified in a man in his 60s in good health. The source material was blood. The chain joins TRBV19 to TRBJ1-5; a possible D gene is TRBD1 (5 bases). This CDR3 is CASSIWGDKTTF. CDR3 DNA sequence: TGTGCCAGTAGTATCTGGGGGGATAAGACCACCTTT.